The sequence of this TCR gamma chain was determined in a study of gamma-delta chains in newborns, infants, children. Concerning this clone: Other DNA sequences of this sample code for an identical CDR3.

TCRdb re-called clones from the reads using CATT. The data show around 2,700 gamma-chain clones, with around 45% seen just once and 4% to 5.5% held by the top ten. The CDR3 sequence is 15 residues long. Germline CDR1 is VTNTFY and CDR2 is YDVSTARD (reference sequence). V gave up 0 bases and J gave up 3 bases; unmatched junction bases: 8. The sequencing sample was made of blood. This receptor was obtained from a child who was a newborn, infant or young child, either healthy, febrile or measles-vaccinated (not recorded which). The rearrangement joins TRGV3 to TRGJ1 or TRGJ2. As TCRdb names no J gene, one was assigned here on the basis of a DNA match to germline. CDR3 DNA sequence: TGTGCCACCTGGGACAGGCCAAAGATTTATTATAAGAAACTCTTT. Encoded protein: CATWDRPKIYYKKLF.